This paragraph reports one TCR beta chain. Antigen: not known. This specimen comes from a study of T-cell memory formation after mild COVID-19. TCRdb reprocessed the 5' RACE reads with MiXCR, giving one entry per CDR3 protein. This sample yields a few hundred thousand distinct CDR3 sequences, of which around 27% are seen a single time; roughly 14% belongs to the top ten. Germline V gene lookup returns CDR1 LGHDT and CDR2 YNNKEL (reference sequence). The V gene end was trimmed by 4 bases and the J gene end by 3 bases; junction bases not matched to a gene: 9. The CDR3 sequence is 16 residues long. Overall study results and limits: Pre-infection memory carried some responding clones, suggesting that cross-reactive memory joined. Of the contracting clones, CD4+ ones lay mainly in CM and EM, and CD8+ ones in EMRA.

The sample taken for sequencing was PBMCs or a T cell subset sorted from them (not recorded which). The chain carries TRBV3-1 and TRBJ2-1, with 7 bases fitting TRBD1. This TCR was recovered from an adult woman who had mild COVID-19 (a few samples of this study predate the infection). Cell type and time point are not known. The chain's CDR3 is CASSPYPGQNYNEQFF. As DNA, the CDR3 is TGTGCCAGCAGCCCATACCCGGGACAGAACTACAATGAGCAGTTCTTC.